This entry features one T cell receptor beta chain sequence. Per the study methods: Estimated nucleated cell counts came from reference gene primer amplification. The repertoire was sequenced with immunoSEQ multiplex PCR; TCRdb's copy has only in-frame clones and lacks some. V and J calls and clone size are those listed in that table; D and trimming were worked out from the DNA. The sample has under 300,000 clones; roughly 82% are singletons. The data stem from a study of blood T cell repertoires in COVID-19. As for the study in general: Material from acute and convalescent COVID-19 was sourced from the United States, Italy and Spain.

The receptor was derived from a man older than 75 with acute or convalescent COVID-19. The sample comprised peripheral blood.

The DNA for the CDR3 is TGTGCCAGCTCACCACCGGAACAGACCCCTGGTATTGGCTACACCTTC. This encodes CASSPPEQTPGIGYTF. The rearrangement joins TRBV18 to TRBJ1-2; D is uncertain. V was shortened by 0 bases and J by 7 bases, with 18 bases between the two germline ends. The CDR3 spans 16 residues. Germline CDR1 KGHSH, CDR2 LQKENI.